The 7 T cell receptor beta chains listed next were all sequenced from one sample in a study of T cells in Graves' hyperthyroidism and ophthalmopathy. Authors of the study amplified TCR beta CDR3 regions from RNA transcripts. First-round RT-PCR of the TCR CDR3 relied on the HTBI primer set. MiXCR, applied by TCRdb to the multiplex PCR reads, yields one record per CDR3 protein. The sample lists approximately 510,000 distinct CDR3 sequences; around 21% were seen once. The specimen was blood. The receptor source for this set is a man younger than 30 with Graves' hyperthyroidism.

This clonotype was seen repeatedly, ten times or more. The V and J genes are TRBV20-1 and TRBJ1-2; 9 bases are a match to TRBD1. The CDR3 has 15 residues. The V and J ends lost 5 bases and 4 bases, in that order; junction bases with no gene match: 11. CDR1 and CDR2 (germline): DFQATT, SNEGSKA (reference sequence). CDR3 in DNA: TGCAGTGCTTACCGGGACAGGGACGGGCCCTATGGCTACACCTTC. Its translation: CSAYRDRDGPYGYTF.

This clonotype occurred many times. J is TRBJ1-2 and V is TRBV19, with TRBD1 as a possible D gene (6 bases). This CDR3 has 12 amino acids. V was trimmed by 7 bases and J by 4 bases, leaving 10 bases between them. In germline, CDR1 is LNHDA, CDR2 SQIVND (reference sequence). The CDR3 loop reads CASTGQSYGYTF. In DNA, the CDR3 is TGTGCCAGTACTGGACAGTCCTATGGCTACACCTTC.

The V call is TRBV6-1, the J call TRBJ1-2; D remains ambiguous. The CDR3 covers 12 residues. Germline CDR1 is MNHNS and CDR2 is SASEGT. Trimming shortened V by 2 bases and J by 4 bases, and 5 bases separated the two germline ends. The CDR3 DNA is TGTGCCAGCAGTGAAATAGGCTATGGCTACACCTTC. This translates into CASSEIGYGYTF.

The genes are TRBV19 and TRBJ1-2, with D possibly TRBD1 on 5 matching bases. V lost 2 bases and J 0 bases, leaving 16 bases between the germline ends. Germline V gives CDR1 LNHDA, CDR2 SQIVND (reference sequence). This CDR3 comprises 17 residues. This CDR3 reads CASSIWGPRRANYGYTF. Here the CDR3 DNA reads TGTGCCAGTAGTATATGGGGACCAAGACGGGCTAACTATGGCTACACCTTC.

V gene TRBV13 combines with J gene TRBJ2-2; TRBD1 might be the D (5 bases). V dropped 7 bases and J dropped 6 bases, with 12 bases sitting between them. The length of the CDR3 is 13 residues. CDR1 and CDR2 from the germline V gene are PRHDT and FYEKMQ (reference sequence). The CDR3 bases are TGTGCCAGCAACTACCAGGGCGCCGGGGAGCTGTTTTTT. It is translated as CASNYQGAGELFF.

This clonotype was detected many times. This chain's CDR3 is CATSKGTEAFF. CDR3 coding DNA: TGTGCCACCAGCAAGGGCACTGAAGCTTTCTTT. This chain links TRBV15 with TRBJ1-1; the D is unclear. Trimming stripped 4 bases from V and 4 bases from J, with 4 bases between. The germline V gene has CDR1 LNHNV and CDR2 YYDKDF (reference sequence). The CDR3 is made up of 11 amino acids.

V usage is TRBV28 and J usage is TRBJ2-7; 12 nucleotides match TRBD2. The CDR3 sequence is 15 residues long. The germline V gene encodes CDR1 MDHEN and CDR2 SYDVKM. V was pared by 5 bases and J by 4 bases, with 6 bases of the junction left unmatched. The CDR3, as DNA: TGTGCCAGCAGTGATTCACTAGCGGGAGGATACGAGCAGTACTTC. Its protein is CASSDSLAGGYEQYF.